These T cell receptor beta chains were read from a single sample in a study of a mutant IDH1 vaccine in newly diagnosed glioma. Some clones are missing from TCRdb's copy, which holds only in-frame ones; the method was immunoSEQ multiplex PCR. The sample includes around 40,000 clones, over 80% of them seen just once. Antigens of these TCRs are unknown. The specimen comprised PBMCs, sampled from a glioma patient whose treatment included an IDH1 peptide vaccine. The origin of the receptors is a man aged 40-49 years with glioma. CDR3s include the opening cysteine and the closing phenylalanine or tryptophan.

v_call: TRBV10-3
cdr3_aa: CAISQTESEQYF

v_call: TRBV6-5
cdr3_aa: CASGWGQGNQPQHF

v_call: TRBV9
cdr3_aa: CASSTGQSEQYF

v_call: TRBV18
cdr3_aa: CASSQPGDRGFNQPQHF

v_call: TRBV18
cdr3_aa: CASSPSNEKLFF

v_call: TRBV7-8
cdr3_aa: CASRVGGAGELFF

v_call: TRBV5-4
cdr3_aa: CASRRGGTQYF

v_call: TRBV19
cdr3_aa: CASSPLGQNTGELFF

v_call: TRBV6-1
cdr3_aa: CASSEQATYGYTF

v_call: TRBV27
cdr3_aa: CASSLSLGRTEAFF

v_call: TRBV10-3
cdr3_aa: CAIRGSLPEAFF

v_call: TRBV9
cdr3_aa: CASSPDWGYGANVLTF

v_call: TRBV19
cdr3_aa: CASSINKGAYEQYF

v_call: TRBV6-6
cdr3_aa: CASGGLQFYEQYF